The present TCR beta chain was sequenced within a study of breast tumors, draining lymph nodes, adjacent tissues. General study points: Most tumor T cells seemingly derive from lymph node, then expand in tumor. Tumors had less TCR diversity than lymph nodes, more than nontumor tissue.

TCRdb re-derived calls from the multiplex PCR reads in MiXCR, one entry per CDR3 protein. The data show just over 30,000 distinct CDR3 sequences, approximately 63% seen once. A word on this clonotype: Its cognate antigen is unknown.

Trimming pared 6 bases from V and 7 bases from J, leaving 19 bases between. From germline, CDR1 is LNHDA and CDR2 SQIVND (reference sequence). This CDR3 contains 14 residues. The chain joins TRBV19 to TRBJ2-7, with D perhaps TRBD2 (6 bases). The receptor was derived from a female donor with breast cancer. Some clones in this sample may be carry-over from other donors' samples. Material: breast tumor tissue. The CDR3 DNA reads TGTGCCAGTAGGGGCGGGATCCCCATAAAAGAGCAGTACTTC. Translated, it gives CASRGGIPIKEQYF.